The 15 T cell receptor beta chains reported below all come from one sample, sequenced in a study of cytomegalovirus exposure and HLA in healthy donors. The data were produced by immunoSEQ multiplex PCR, yet TCRdb's version contains in-frame clones alone and is incomplete. Of 100,000 to 150,000 clones detected, 89% appear once; the ten largest clones hold 1.1%. Sequencing used PBMCs. The receptors derive from a woman between 18 and 29 years old in good health and CMV-seronegative.

CDR3 loop: CSAYRVGYTF. CDR3 coding DNA: TGCAGTGCTTACAGGGTTGGCTACACCTTC. V is TRBV20-1 and J is TRBJ1-2; the D gene is possibly TRBD1 (6 bases). In germline, CDR1 is DFQATT, CDR2 SNEGSKA (reference sequence). The CDR3 runs to 10 residues. The germline V and J ends were trimmed by 5 bases and 7 bases, with 8 bases remaining between them.

This clone was detected only once. The V call is TRBV30, the J call TRBJ2-3, with 10 bases aligning to TRBD2. The V gene end was trimmed by 0 bases and the J gene end by 2 bases; junction bases not matched to a gene: 5. CDR3 size: 16 residues. Germline V lookup: CDR1 GTSNPN, CDR2 SVGIG (reference sequence). CDR3 in amino acids: CAWSVGLAADTDTQYF. CDR3 in DNA: TGTGCCTGGAGTGTTGGACTAGCGGCGGACACAGATACGCAGTATTTT.

This clone has a handful of counts. The chain recombines TRBV5-1 with TRBJ1-5; 8 positions match TRBD1. This CDR3 spans 15 amino acids. V shed 4 bases, J shed 6 bases, and the junction held 9 bases outside the gene matches. Germline CDR1 is SGHRS and CDR2 is YFSETQ. DNA for the CDR3: TGCGCCAGCAGCCTAGACAGGGGAAGAGGTCAGCCCCAGCATTTT. It yields the protein CASSLDRGRGQPQHF.

V is TRBV30 and J is TRBJ1-1; D is ambiguous. The CDR3 has 15 residues. Trimming removed 0 bases from V and 0 bases from J, with 11 bases in between. Germline V gives CDR1 GTSNPN, CDR2 SVGIG (reference sequence). The CDR3 region has the DNA TGTGCCTGGAGTGTGAAGGCGGCGCTGAACACTGAAGCTTTCTTT. Amino acid sequence: CAWSVKAALNTEAFF.

This clone has a single count. The chain links TRBV28 to TRBJ2-4, with a possible D match to TRBD1 (6 bases). Trimming left V 4 bases short and J 0 bases short, with 13 bases between. Per germline, CDR1 MDHEN and CDR2 SYDVKM. This CDR3 has 16 amino acids. DNA for the CDR3: TGTGCCAGCAGTTCCGCAGGGGTCTTAGCCAAAAACATTCAGTACTTC. It specifies CASSSAGVLAKNIQYF. The full variable domain, with the rest looked up from reference TRBV28 and TRBJ2-4, is DVKVTQSSRYLVKRTGEKVFLECVQDMDHENMFWYRQDPGLGLRLIYFSYDVKMKEKGDIPEGYSVSREKKERFSLILESASTNQTSMYLCASSSAGVLAKNIQYFGAGTRLSVL.

This sequence joins TRBV28 and TRBJ2-1; no definite D call. Per germline, CDR1 MDHEN and CDR2 SYDVKM. V lost 3 bases and J lost 7, with 16 bases in between. CDR3 length equals 15 residues. CDR3 DNA sequence: TGTGCCAGCAGTTTTTACCAGGCTGTACGTAATGAGCAGTTCTTC. It yields the protein CASSFYQAVRNEQFF.

This rearrangement joins TRBV27 to TRBJ2-3, with 13 nucleotides matching TRBD2. Per germline, CDR1 MNHEY and CDR2 SMNVEV (reference sequence). V trimming: 5 bases; J trimming: 3 bases; junction bases outside the gene matches: 5. The CDR3 is 16 amino acids. Here the CDR3 reads CASSTRTSGGTDTQYF. The CDR3 DNA follows: TGTGCCAGCAGTACCCGGACTAGCGGGGGTACAGATACGCAGTATTTT.

The chain employs TRBV30 and TRBJ1-1, with D possibly TRBD1 on 6 matching bases. This CDR3 contains 20 residues. Trimming shortened V by 4 bases and J by 0 bases, and 30 bases separated the two germline ends. Germline V CDR1 and CDR2: GTSNPN, SVGIG (reference sequence). For the CDR3, the DNA is TGTGCCTGGACACTAGGACTATTAGGGGGGGGCGCGGTGATGAACACTGAAGCTTTCTTT. Amino acids: CAWTLGLLGGGAVMNTEAFF.

This clone showed up just once. The V and J genes are TRBV5-1 and TRBJ2-3; the match to TRBD1 covers 7 bases. The ends lost 4 bases at V and 2 bases at J; junction bases unmatched: 7. This CDR3 contains 15 residues. CDR1 and CDR2 (germline): SGHRS, YFSETQ. CDR3 coding DNA: TGCGCCAGCAGCCCAGGACAGGAAGACACAGATACGCAGTATTTT. It is translated as CASSPGQEDTDTQYF.

The rearrangement uses TRBV13 and TRBJ2-7; D not certain. Trimming removed 5 bases at V and 7 bases at J, with 27 bases between. CDR1 and CDR2 (germline): PRHDT, FYEKMQ (reference sequence). The CDR3 consists of 17 residues. CDR3 sequence: CASSLNSWPDRATEQYV. The CDR3 DNA reads as TGTGCCAGCAGCCTCAACTCCTGGCCCGACCGAGCTACGGAGCAGTACGTC.

The CDR3 here is CASSGQGLPQETQYF. Here the CDR3 DNA reads TGTGCCAGCAGCGGGCAGGGCCTACCCCAAGAGACCCAGTACTTC. This sequence joins TRBV5-4 and TRBJ2-5, with D maybe TRBD1 (5 bases). The CDR3 runs 15 residues. Germline assignment: CDR1 SGHNT and CDR2 YYREEE (reference sequence). Trimming left V 4 bases short and J 1 base short, with 14 bases between.

This clone has more than one count but fewer than ten. The chain combines TRBV2 with TRBJ1-5; D remains ambiguous. The V end lost 4 bases, the J end lost 4 bases, and 8 bases lay between the germline ends. The CDR3 has 13 residues. Germline V gives CDR1 SNHLY, CDR2 FYNNEI. The CDR3 is CASSVELNQPQHF. CDR3 coding DNA: TGTGCCAGCAGTGTGGAACTAAATCAGCCCCAGCATTTT.

This clone was picked up one time. This chain connects TRBV5-6 to TRBJ2-7; possible D gene TRBD2, 6 bases. In germline, CDR1 is SGHDT, CDR2 YYEEEE. Trimming pared 4 bases from V and 4 bases from J, leaving 9 bases between. The CDR3 runs 12 residues. The CDR3 is CASSRGGYEQYV. The CDR3 DNA reads as TGTGCCAGCAGCCGTGGGGGGTACGAGCAGTACGTC.

This clone has just one count. The chain carries TRBV2 and TRBJ2-7; D might be TRBD2 (6 bases). The CDR3 covers 13 residues. The germline V and J ends were trimmed by 6 bases and 2 bases, with 11 bases remaining between them. The germline V gene has CDR1 SNHLY and CDR2 FYNNEI. CDR3 residues: CASRGTLTYEQYF. The CDR3 nucleotides are TGTGCCAGCAGAGGGACTCTGACCTACGAGCAGTACTTC.

This clone showed up just a few times. The chain carries TRBV27 and TRBJ2-1; 7 bases are a match to TRBD2. CDR1 is MNHEY, CDR2 SMNVEV, per germline (reference sequence). The J segment lost 9 bases and the V segment lost 2 bases, leaving 4 bases of the junction unmatched. This CDR3 is 13 amino acids long. The CDR3 nucleotides are TGTGCCAGCAGTTTACTAGCGGTTAGTGAGCAGTTCTTC. It codes for CASSLLAVSEQFF.